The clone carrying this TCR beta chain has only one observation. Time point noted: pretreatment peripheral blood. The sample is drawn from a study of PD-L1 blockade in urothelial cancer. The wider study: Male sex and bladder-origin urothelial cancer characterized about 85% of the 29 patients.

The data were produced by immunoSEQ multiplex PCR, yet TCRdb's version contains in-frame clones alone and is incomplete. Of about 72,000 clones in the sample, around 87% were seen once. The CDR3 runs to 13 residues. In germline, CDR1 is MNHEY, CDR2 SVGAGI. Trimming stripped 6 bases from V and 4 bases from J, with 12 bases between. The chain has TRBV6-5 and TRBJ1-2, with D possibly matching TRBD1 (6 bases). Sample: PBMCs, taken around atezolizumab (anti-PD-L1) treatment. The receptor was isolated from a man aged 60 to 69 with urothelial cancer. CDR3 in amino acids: CASSRGDTYGYTF. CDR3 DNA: TGTGCCAGCAGCCGTGGGGACACCTATGGCTACACCTTC.